This T cell receptor (beta chain) emerged from a study of human T cells and chemical hapten exposure. Overall study context: TCR yields per sample varied, mainly owing to small pooled library volume differences.

On this clonotype itself: Its antigen is currently unknown.

Time point meaning: healthy volunteer bleed at 2 weeks. Total RNA extraction was carried out from unfractionated whole blood. The library attached unique molecular identifiers to individual cDNA molecules. Authors' processing steps: Sampled TCR counts reached a median of 95,638 per sample, with values ranging from about 20,000 to 750,000. TCRdb reprocessed the RACE reads via MiXCR and lists one record per CDR3 protein. These V and J calls are TCRdb output, not the study's own analysis. The sample holds roughly 100,000 distinct CDR3 sequences, roughly 8% seen once. Unmatched junction bases numbered 1, after V lost 2 bases and J lost 1 base. The CDR3 has 14 residues. Germline assignment: CDR1 MDHEN and CDR2 SYDVKM. General study results and limits: With DPC sensitization, TCRs exceeding 1 in 1000 frequency showed no change.

The sequencing input was whole blood. This TCR came from a female donor in good health. Some clones in this sample may be carry-over from other donors' samples. This chain joins TRBV28 and TRBJ2-7; 8 bases are a match to TRBD1. This CDR3 is CASSLGDRSYEQYF. CDR3 DNA sequence: TGTGCCAGCAGTTTAGGGGACAGGTCCTACGAGCAGTACTTC.